This T cell receptor beta chain emerged from a study of T cell responses to AZD1222 COVID-19 vaccine. Whole-study findings and limits: Baseline seropositivity occurred in only a handful of AZD1222 recipients. Most donors were white British and more were female, and clonal diversity was possibly underestimated. Unmutated variant regions are reportedly targeted by nearly half of spike-specific TCRs.

Details on this clone: Its antigen is undetermined.

The CDR3 sequence is 16 residues long. V lost 7 bases, J lost 4 bases, and 10 bases stayed unmatched. CDR1 is MDHEN, CDR2 SYDVKM, per germline. Data came from immunoSEQ multiplex PCR; TCRdb stores just in-frame clones and leaves some out. Among tens of thousands of clones listed, about 90% were seen once. This TCR derives from an adult who received the AZD1222 COVID-19 vaccine. The chain joins TRBV28 to TRBJ2-2, with TRBD2 matching over 9 bases. This specimen consisted of peripheral blood, obtained 28 days after the second AZD1222 dose. The CDR3 DNA reads TGTGCCAGCATCGGGGGCGGGAGGGCTGGCACCGGGGAGCTGTTTTTT. It translates to CASIGGGRAGTGELFF. The full variable domain, its missing parts supplied by reference TRBV28 and TRBJ2-2, is DVKVTQSSRYLVKRTGEKVFLECVQDMDHENMFWYRQDPGLGLRLIYFSYDVKMKEKGDIPEGYSVSREKKERFSLILESASTNQTSMYLCASIGGGRAGTGELFFGEGSRLTVL.